A single sample is the source of the 16 T cell receptor beta chains below, sequenced in a study of T cell responses to AZD1222 COVID-19 vaccine. Clones were read by immunoSEQ multiplex PCR, and TCRdb kept only the in-frame ones, dropping some. The sample consists of about 100,000 clones, about nine tenths of them appearing once. Sequences were derived from peripheral blood, sampled on day 0 of AZD1222 vaccination. These receptors came from an adult in good health.

The chain has TRBV24-1 and TRBJ2-3, with a weak D call TRBD2 (5 bases). With 3 bases removed from V and 2 bases from J, the gap between germline ends came to 17 bases. The CDR3 consists of 17 residues. Germline V CDR1 and CDR2: KGHDR, SFDVKD. The CDR3 here is CATSDPRGSGPTDTQYF. The CDR3 coding sequence is TGTGCCACCAGTGATCCCCGAGGAAGCGGTCCCACAGATACGCAGTATTTT.

V and J are TRBV18 and TRBJ2-1; 10 positions match TRBD1. The CDR3 spans 14 residues. The germline gives CDR1 KGHSH, CDR2 LQKENI. With 3 bases clipped from V and 6 bases from J, the junction kept 2 bases outside the gene matches. CDR3 nucleotide sequence: TGTGCCAGCTCACCGGGACAGGGGTTCAATGAGCAGTTCTTC. Amino acid sequence: CASSPGQGFNEQFF.

CDR3 sequence reads: CASSFRVDYEQYF. DNA for the CDR3: TGTGCCAGCAGCTTCAGGGTTGACTACGAGCAGTACTTC. V gene TRBV7-9 combines with J gene TRBJ2-7, with a tentative D call TRBD1 (5 bases). The germline CDR1 and CDR2 sequences are SEHNR and FQNEAQ (reference sequence). This CDR3 comprises 13 residues. The V end was cut by 3 bases, the J end by 3 bases, with 9 bases between.

The rearrangement uses TRBV7-9 and TRBJ1-6; D uncertain. This CDR3 is built from 17 residues. The V and J ends lost 0 bases and 7 bases respectively, with 16 bases between them. The germline gives CDR1 SEHNR, CDR2 FQNEAQ (reference sequence). The CDR3, as DNA: TGTGCCAGCAGCTTAGCGCTCCTGGTCGAGGGAAATTCACCCCTCCACTTT. Protein: CASSLALLVEGNSPLHF.

This clone was counted a single time. The gene calls are TRBV18 and TRBJ2-7, with TRBD1 matching 7 bases. CDR1 and CDR2 (germline): KGHSH, LQKENI. The CDR3 covers 15 residues. Trimming took 6 bases from V and 2 from J; bases not matched to a gene: 10. As DNA, the CDR3 is TGTGCCAGCTCCCTTGAGACAGGGAGCCCCTACGAGCAGTACTTC. This codes for CASSLETGSPYEQYF.

J is TRBJ2-3 and V is TRBV7-6; 11 bases fit TRBD2. CDR3 length: 16 amino acids. The junction had 4 bases not matched to a gene; V was cut back by 4 bases and J by 1 base. Germline V lookup: CDR1 SGHVS, CDR2 FNYEAQ. The CDR3 protein is CASSSLLAGGTDTQYF. In nucleotides, the CDR3 is TGTGCCAGCAGCTCCTTACTAGCGGGAGGCACAGATACGCAGTATTTT. Full variable domain (missing parts from reference TRBV7-6 and TRBJ2-3): GAGVSQSPRYKVTKRGQDVALRCDPISGHVSLYWYRQALGQGPEFLTYFNYEAQQDKSGLPNDRFSAERPEGSISTLTIQRTEQRDSAMYRCASSSLLAGGTDTQYFGPGTRLTVL.

This clone occurred a few times. This sequence joins TRBV11-3 and TRBJ2-1; 10 nucleotides match TRBD2. The CDR3 is made up of 15 amino acids. Germline assignment: CDR1 SGHNT and CDR2 YENEEA. The V and J ends lost 8 bases and 9 bases, in that order; junction bases with no gene match: 13. The CDR3 DNA reads as TGTGCCAGCCTTAGTCGGCTAGCGGGAGATGTTGAGCAGTTCTTC. It codes for CASLSRLAGDVEQFF.

The CDR3 sequence is CASSPTSGSLGEQYF. CDR3 DNA sequence: TGTGCCAGCAGTCCTACTAGCGGGAGTCTGGGCGAGCAGTACTTC. This rearrangement joins TRBV7-9 to TRBJ2-7, with 11 bases fitting TRBD2. This CDR3 is built from 15 residues. J was trimmed by 6 bases and V by 6 bases; bases with no gene match: 10. Germline V lookup: CDR1 SEHNR, CDR2 FQNEAQ (reference sequence). The full variable domain, with the rest looked up from reference TRBV7-9 and TRBJ2-7, is DTGVSQNPRHKITKRGQNVTFRCDPISEHNRLYWYRQTLGQGPEFLTYFQNEAQLEKSRLLSDRFSAERPKGSFSTLEIQRTEQGDSAMYLCASSPTSGSLGEQYFGPGTRLTVT.

This chain joins TRBV6-2 or TRBV6-3 and TRBJ1-2; 9 nucleotides align to TRBD1. Germline V gives CDR1 MNHEY, CDR2 SVGEGT. With V trimmed by 2 bases and J by 6 bases, 7 bases remained unmatched. The CDR3 is made up of 15 amino acids. The CDR3: CASSYTSTGGDGYTF. The CDR3 DNA is TGTGCCAGCAGTTACACCTCCACAGGGGGCGATGGCTACACCTTC.

J is TRBJ1-1 and V is TRBV29-1; 7 bases line up with TRBD1. The junction had 10 bases not matched to a gene; V was cut back by 7 bases and J by 8 bases. The CDR3 has 12 amino acids. Germline assignment: CDR1 SQVTM and CDR2 ANQGSEA. Here the CDR3 reads CSAHPQGVEAFF. In DNA form, the CDR3 reads TGCAGCGCTCATCCTCAGGGGGTCGAAGCTTTCTTT.

The chain uses TRBV18 and TRBJ1-5, with D maybe TRBD1 (6 bases). Trimming removed 5 bases from V and 2 bases from J, with 10 bases in between. In germline, CDR1 is KGHSH, CDR2 LQKENI. There are 14 residues in the CDR3. This CDR3 reads CASSDAGGNQPQHF. CDR3 nucleotides: TGTGCCAGCTCAGACGCAGGGGGCAATCAGCCCCAGCATTTT.

J is TRBJ2-7 and V is TRBV9, with D possibly matching TRBD1 (5 bases). CDR3 length: 14 residues. The germline V gene encodes CDR1 SGDLS and CDR2 YYNGEE. V lost 2 bases to trimming and J lost 5 bases, with 14 bases between them. CDR3 region: CASSVSTALHEQYF. In DNA form, the CDR3 reads TGTGCCAGCAGCGTTTCGACAGCCCTCCACGAGCAGTACTTC.

V and J are TRBV5-6 and TRBJ2-7; D not resolved. The length of the CDR3 is 11 residues. The ends were cut back, 0 bases at V and 6 bases at J, with 4 bases in the middle. The germline CDR1 and CDR2 sequences are SGHDT and YYEEEE. The CDR3 reads CASSLGPEQYF. The CDR3 coding sequence is TGTGCCAGCAGCTTGGGTCCCGAGCAGTACTTC. Supplemented by reference TRBV5-6 and TRBJ2-7, the full variable domain reads DAGVTQSPTHLIKTRGQQVTLRCSPKSGHDTVSWYQQALGQGPQFIFQYYEEEERQRGNFPDRFSGHQFPNYSSELNVNALLLGDSALYLCASSLGPEQYFGPGTRLTVT.

The CDR3 sequence: CASSYQGAGDQPQHF. CDR3 nucleotides: TGTGCCAGCAGTTATCAGGGGGCGGGCGATCAGCCCCAGCATTTT. This chain uses TRBV6-6 with TRBJ1-5, with 8 bases aligning to TRBD1. This CDR3 has 15 amino acids. The V gene's germline CDR1 is MNHNY and CDR2 SVGAGI (reference sequence). Losses at the gene ends were 3 bases for V and 5 bases for J; bases not matched to a gene: 6.

This chain joins TRBV7-3 and TRBJ2-2, with 7 bases matching TRBD2. Germline lookup yields CDR1 SGHTA and CDR2 FQGTGA. The ends lost 6 bases at V and 2 bases at J; junction bases unmatched: 3. CDR3 length: 14 residues. The CDR3 sequence: CASRGGSNTGELFF. The DNA for the CDR3 is TGTGCCAGCAGAGGCGGGAGTAACACCGGGGAGCTGTTTTTT.

V and J are TRBV18 and TRBJ2-7, with 9 bases matching TRBD1. Germline V gives CDR1 KGHSH, CDR2 LQKENI. The CDR3 contains 16 residues. The J segment lost 4 bases and the V segment lost 4 bases, leaving 11 bases of the junction unmatched. The CDR3 region is CASSLGQGRSGYEQYF. CDR3 DNA: TGTGCCAGCTCACTGGGACAGGGTAGGAGTGGATACGAGCAGTACTTC.